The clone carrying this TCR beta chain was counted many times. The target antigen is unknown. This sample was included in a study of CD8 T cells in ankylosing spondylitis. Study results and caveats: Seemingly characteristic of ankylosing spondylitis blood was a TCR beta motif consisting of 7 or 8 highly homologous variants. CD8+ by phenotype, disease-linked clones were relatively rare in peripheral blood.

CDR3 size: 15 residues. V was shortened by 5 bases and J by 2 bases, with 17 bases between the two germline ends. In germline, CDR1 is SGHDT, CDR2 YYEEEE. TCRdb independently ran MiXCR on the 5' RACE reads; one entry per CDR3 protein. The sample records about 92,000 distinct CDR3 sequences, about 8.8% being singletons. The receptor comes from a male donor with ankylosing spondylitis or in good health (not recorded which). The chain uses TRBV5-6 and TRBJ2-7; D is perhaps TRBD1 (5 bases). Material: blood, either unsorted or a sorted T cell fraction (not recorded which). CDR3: CASRVAKTATYEQYF. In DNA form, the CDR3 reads TGTGCCAGCAGGGTGGCGAAGACAGCCACCTACGAGCAGTACTTC.